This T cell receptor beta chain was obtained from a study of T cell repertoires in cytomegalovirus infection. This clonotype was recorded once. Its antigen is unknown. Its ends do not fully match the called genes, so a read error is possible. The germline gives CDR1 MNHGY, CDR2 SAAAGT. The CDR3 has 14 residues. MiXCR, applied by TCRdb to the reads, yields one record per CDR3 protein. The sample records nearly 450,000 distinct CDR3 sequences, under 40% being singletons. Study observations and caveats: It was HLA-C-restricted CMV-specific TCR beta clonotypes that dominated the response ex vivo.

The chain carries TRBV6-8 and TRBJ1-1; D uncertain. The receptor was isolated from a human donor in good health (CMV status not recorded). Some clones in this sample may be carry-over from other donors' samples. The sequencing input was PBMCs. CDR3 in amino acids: CARSAIGSNFEAFF. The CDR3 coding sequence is TGTGCCCGCAGTGCCATCGGGAGTAACTTTGAAGCTTTCTTT.